Shown below are 25 T cell receptor beta chains from a single sample sequenced in a study of cytomegalovirus exposure and HLA in healthy donors. 13 Jbeta primers and 60 Vbeta primers were used for the PCR. Clones were sequenced by immunoSEQ multiplex PCR, and TCRdb holds only the in-frame ones, with some missing. The sample has some 130,000 clones; about 80% are singletons. The source material was PBMCs. These receptors were collected from a man younger than 45 in good health and CMV-seronegative.

The chain is built from TRBV7-2 and TRBJ2-7; the match to TRBD2 covers 11 bases. This CDR3 comprises 16 residues. CDR1 SGHTA and CDR2 FQGNSA come from the germline V gene. V gave up 5 bases and J gave up 4 bases; unmatched junction bases: 10. CDR3 nucleotides: TGTGCCAGCAGCCCACAAACTAGCGGGAGTGGATACGAGCAGTACTTC. The encoded protein is CASSPQTSGSGYEQYF.

This sequence joins TRBV28 and TRBJ1-5, with 7 bases aligning to TRBD1. V gave up 2 bases and J gave up 2 bases; unmatched junction bases: 3. This CDR3 region has 15 residues. Germline loops: CDR1 MDHEN, CDR2 SYDVKM. The CDR3 coding sequence is TGTGCCAGCAGTTTAGTTACAGGGGGCAATCAGCCCCAGCATTTT. This gives the protein CASSLVTGGNQPQHF.

Comment on this clone: One end of the junction does not line up with germline, which may come from a read error. This chain uses TRBV5-4 with TRBJ1-3; 7 bases match TRBD1. The CDR3 runs to 16 residues. Germline V CDR1 and CDR2: SGHNT, YYREEE (reference sequence). The CDR3 region is CASSLEGQSSGDTIYF. In DNA form, the CDR3 reads TGTGCCAGCAGCTTGGAGGGACAGAGCTCTGGAGACACCATATATTTT.

The chain employs TRBV9 and TRBJ2-4; D possibly corresponds to TRBD2 (6 bases). This CDR3 is built from 16 residues. Trimming removed 0 bases from V and 5 bases from J, with 15 bases in between. Germline-derived CDR1 and CDR2 are SGDLS and YYNGEE. In DNA, the CDR3 is TGTGCCAGCAGCGTAGAGGGTGGGGGGAAGGAAAACATTCAGTACTTC. It translates to CASSVEGGGKENIQYF.

The rearrangement joins TRBV7-2 to TRBJ1-4, with 11 bases matching TRBD1. The CDR3 runs to 15 residues. J lost 7 bases, V lost 2 bases, and 3 bases had no gene match. Germline assignment: CDR1 SGHTA and CDR2 FQGNSA. The CDR3 reads CASSLLGTGGEKLFF. CDR3 coding DNA: TGTGCCAGCAGCTTACTCGGGACAGGGGGTGAAAAACTGTTTTTT.

The V call is TRBV5-6, the J call TRBJ2-1; maybe TRBD2 (5 bases). CDR3 length equals 12 residues. V was cut by 5 bases and J by 8 bases, with 11 bases left in between. The germline V gene has CDR1 SGHDT and CDR2 YYEEEE. Written as DNA, the CDR3 is TGTGCCAGCAGACAACCTAGCCATGAGCAGTTCTTC. This codes for CASRQPSHEQFF.

This chain uses TRBV4-1 with TRBJ1-1, with a weak D call TRBD1 (5 bases). CDR3 length equals 14 residues. CDR1 is MGHRA, CDR2 YSYEKL, per germline. Between the trimmed V and J ends, which lost 0 bases and 10 bases, there was a span of 15 bases. CDR3 DNA sequence: TGCGCCAGCAGCCAAGAGGGACTTCCGAGGGTAGCTTTCTTT. Residues: CASSQEGLPRVAFF.

In DNA, the CDR3 is TGCGCCAGCAGCCAAGTCGGGAACCAGCCCCAGCATTTT. It codes for CASSQVGNQPQHF. The chain has TRBV4-1 and TRBJ1-5; no reliable D call. Trimming pared 1 base from V and 7 bases from J, leaving 8 bases between. The germline CDR1 and CDR2 sequences are MGHRA and YSYEKL. This CDR3 spans 13 amino acids.

The chain carries TRBV29-1 and TRBJ2-1, with TRBD2 matching over 10 bases. Germline V lookup: CDR1 SQVTM, CDR2 ANQGSEA. V trimming: 4 bases; J trimming: 4 bases; junction bases outside the gene matches: 7. The length of the CDR3 is 15 residues. In DNA form, the CDR3 reads TGCAGCGTTGTTGGTCTAGCGGGAGTGTACAATGAGCAGTTCTTC. Its translation: CSVVGLAGVYNEQFF.

This clone has more than one count but fewer than ten. The chain uses TRBV4-3 and TRBJ1-5; D is uncertain. Germline CDR1 LGHNA, CDR2 YSLEER. This CDR3 has 16 amino acids. Trimming removed 0 bases at V and 0 bases at J, with 9 bases between. CDR3 loop: CASSQDLGNSNQPQHF. The CDR3 nucleotides read TGCGCCAGCAGCCAAGATCTCGGGAATAGCAATCAGCCCCAGCATTTT.

The rearrangement uses TRBV11-3 and TRBJ1-1; TRBD1 might be the D (6 bases). CDR1 is SGHNT, CDR2 YENEEA, per germline. There are 14 residues in the CDR3. The germline V and J ends were trimmed by 5 bases and 8 bases, with 18 bases remaining between them. CDR3 DNA: TGTGCCAGCAGCCCAGGGGTCAGCCGAGGGGAAGCTTTCTTT. Translation: CASSPGVSRGEAFF.

The V and J genes are TRBV2 and TRBJ1-4; no definite D call. Per germline, CDR1 SNHLY and CDR2 FYNNEI. This CDR3 spans 15 amino acids. With 4 bases removed from V and 3 bases from J, the gap between germline ends came to 12 bases. The CDR3 DNA reads TGTGCCAGCAGTGCCGACGGGGAGCCTAATGAAAAACTGTTTTTT. It translates to CASSADGEPNEKLFF.

The V call is TRBV4-3, the J call TRBJ1-4; 12 bases map to TRBD1. This CDR3 region has 20 residues. Germline CDR1 LGHNA, CDR2 YSLEER. With V trimmed by 0 bases and J by 3 bases, 11 bases remained unmatched. CDR3 in amino acids: CASSQDLPGTGGLANEKLFF. The CDR3 coding sequence is TGCGCCAGCAGCCAAGATCTCCCCGGGACAGGGGGCCTGGCTAATGAAAAACTGTTTTTT.

The rearrangement joins TRBV5-1 to TRBJ1-2; 10 positions match TRBD1. The CDR3 contains 14 residues. Germline V gene sequence: CDR1 SGHRS, CDR2 YFSETQ. V shed 4 bases, J shed 10 bases, and the junction held 10 bases outside the gene matches. CDR3 nucleotides: TGCGCCAGCAGCATCCGGACAGGGGGGTTTGACTACACCTTC. It encodes CASSIRTGGFDYTF. Drawing the rest from reference TRBV5-1 and TRBJ1-2, the complete variable domain is KAGVTQTPRYLIKTRGQQVTLSCSPISGHRSVSWYQQTPGQGLQFLFEYFSETQRNKGNFPGRFSGRQFSNSRSEMNVSTLELGDSALYLCASSIRTGGFDYTFGSGTRLTVV.

The chain employs TRBV4-1 and TRBJ2-1, with 11 bases fitting TRBD2. J was trimmed by 7 bases and V by 2 bases; bases with no gene match: 4. CDR3 length equals 15 residues. The germline V gene encodes CDR1 MGHRA and CDR2 YSYEKL. CDR3: CASSQTSGSGNEQFF. The CDR3 coding sequence is TGCGCCAGCAGCCAAACTAGCGGGAGTGGTAATGAGCAGTTCTTC.

The V gene is TRBV19, the J gene TRBJ2-5, with 12 bases matching TRBD2. The CDR3 has 18 amino acids. Germline V gives CDR1 LNHDA, CDR2 SQIVND (reference sequence). V lost 0 bases, J lost 4 bases, and 9 bases stayed unmatched. CDR3 residues: CASSIDGLAGGPGETQYF. The CDR3 DNA is TGTGCCAGTAGTATAGATGGGCTAGCGGGAGGGCCGGGAGAGACCCAGTACTTC.

This chain links TRBV10-2 with TRBJ2-4; D is possibly TRBD1 (6 bases). The CDR3 loop spans 14 amino acids. V dropped 5 bases and J dropped 0 bases, with 8 bases sitting between them. In germline, CDR1 is WSHSY, CDR2 SAAADI. CDR3 DNA: TGCGCCAGCAGTTACAGGGTAGCCAAAAACATTCAGTACTTC. It codes for CASSYRVAKNIQYF.

This clone showed up just once. This chain links TRBV4-3 with TRBJ1-2; D is unclear. Trimming stripped 4 bases from V and 5 bases from J, with 8 bases between. The CDR3 has 12 residues. CDR1 LGHNA and CDR2 YSLEER come from the germline V gene. CDR3 bases: TGCGCCAGCAGCCGAACGGGGTATGGCTACACCTTC. It translates to CASSRTGYGYTF.

V usage is TRBV9 and J usage is TRBJ2-7; TRBD1 matches at 8 bases. Germline V lookup: CDR1 SGDLS, CDR2 YYNGEE. V lost 3 bases and J lost 2; bases outside the gene matches: 7. This CDR3 is built from 15 residues. CDR3 DNA: TGTGCCAGCAGCGCCGCGGACAGGGCTACCTACGAGCAGTACTTC. This encodes CASSAADRATYEQYF.

This clone appeared once. The chain employs TRBV6-1 and TRBJ2-1, with D hard to call. Germline CDR1 is MNHNS and CDR2 is SASEGT. This CDR3 has 12 amino acids. The germline V and J ends were trimmed by 5 bases and 4 bases, with 6 bases remaining between them. CDR3 in DNA: TGTGCCAGCAGTCCGAGATACAATGAGCAGTTCTTC. Protein sequence: CASSPRYNEQFF.

The chain uses TRBV19 and TRBJ2-3; 8 nucleotides line up with TRBD2. With 4 bases clipped from V and 7 bases from J, the junction kept 16 bases outside the gene matches. CDR3 length: 17 amino acids. CDR1 and CDR2 from the germline V gene are LNHDA and SQIVND (reference sequence). The chain's CDR3 is CASSSTSASGLGNTQYF. In nucleotides, the CDR3 is TGTGCCAGTAGTAGCACTTCGGCTAGCGGGTTAGGGAATACGCAGTATTTT. Full variable domain (rest looked up from reference TRBV19 and TRBJ2-3): DGGITQSPKYLFRKEGQNVTLSCEQNLNHDAMYWYRQDPGQGLRLIYYSQIVNDFQKGDIAEGYSVSREKKESFPLTVTSAQKNPTAFYLCASSSTSASGLGNTQYFGPGTRLTVL.

The chain carries TRBV29-1 and TRBJ1-1; D is ambiguous. Trimming shortened V by 4 bases and J by 5 bases, and 5 bases separated the two germline ends. The CDR3 has 10 residues. In germline, CDR1 is SQVTM, CDR2 ANQGSEA. The CDR3 is CSVVITEAFF. CDR3 bases: TGCAGCGTTGTTATTACTGAAGCTTTCTTT.

The chain uses TRBV6-1 and TRBJ2-7, with TRBD1 matching over 10 bases. CDR3 length: 13 residues. Germline V gives CDR1 MNHNS, CDR2 SASEGT. V lost 8 bases to trimming and J lost 5 bases; unmatched junction nucleotides: 6. The CDR3 loop reads CASSRTGGNEQYF. Here the CDR3 DNA reads TGTGCCAGCTCTAGGACAGGGGGGAACGAGCAGTACTTC.

In regard to this clone: At one of its ends the junction is not consistent with the germline gene, which may arise from a read error. The chain links TRBV6-1 to TRBJ1-2, with a possible D match to TRBD1 (5 bases). From germline, CDR1 is MNHNS and CDR2 SASEGT. The CDR3 runs 14 residues. The CDR3 sequence: CASSEATGSYGYPF. In nucleotides, the CDR3 is TGTGCCAGCAGTGAAGCTACAGGATCCTATGGCTACCCCTTC.

The rearrangement uses TRBV28 and TRBJ1-5; TRBD1 agrees at 7 bases. The germline CDR1 and CDR2 sequences are MDHEN and SYDVKM. The CDR3 totals 15 residues. V was clipped by 6 bases and J by 1 base; unmatched bases: 6. The CDR3 loop is CASSPGDRSNQPQHF. The CDR3 DNA is TGTGCCAGCAGCCCGGGGGACAGAAGCAATCAGCCCCAGCATTTT.